Described below is a single T cell receptor beta chain sequence and its context. This clone has a single count. No cognate antigen has been identified for it. Per-base qualities were not stored, and no clone one base away is much larger. Enrolling through a virtual design, the prospective study's participants ranged in age from roughly 18 to 90 years and lived across around 25 United States geographic areas. Cohort assignment in the prospective study relied on participant-reported clinical history from a screening survey and a study questionnaire. For ImmuneRACE Cohort 3, a participant was defined as recovered based on two consecutive negative NP/OP PCR tests, clearance by a healthcare professional, or resolution of symptoms. In the prospective study, whole blood, serum and a nasopharyngeal or oropharyngeal swab were collected from each participant by mobile phlebotomists. Over a roughly two-month period, participants in the prospective study had the option of providing additional blood draws and questionnaires. Before DNA extraction, prospective study blood samples were shipped either frozen or at room temperature.

The CDR3, cysteine through phenylalanine, is 18 amino acids long. The sequence is cut down to CDR3 DNA, 54 bases in frame from base 1. CDR1 and CDR2 were assigned from the germline V gene as LGHNA and YSLEER. V lost 0 bases and J lost 1 base; the stretch between them is 18 bases long. TCRbeta CDR3 regions were amplified from genomic DNA using the immunoSEQ Assay, a bias-controlled multiplex PCR. As for how the authors treated the data: The number of nucleated cells in each sample was estimated by amplification of reference gene primers within the assay. Sequence reads were collapsed and filtered to measure the absolute abundance of every unique TCRbeta CDR3 rearrangement. For each sample, productive Simpson clonality was calculated as the square root of Simpson's diversity index across productive rearrangements. Drawn from immuneACCESS, this table holds only the in-frame rearrangements with V and J called that TCRdb kept. Clones are partly lost; checked studies trace under half to an unresolved V gene and leave the rest unexplained. V and J calls and clone size come straight from that table; D and trimming were deduced from the DNA. The sample includes around 290,000 clones, with about 89% observed a single time. Roughly 2.6% of the sample comes from the top ten.

The source of the sample is a study of blood T cell repertoires in COVID-19 (dated by TCRdb to 2020 to 2022). As for the study more broadly: Collaborator samples came from the United States, Italy and Spain and covered acute and convalescent phases of COVID-19. Where available, HLA class I and class II types were taken from metadata supplied by the sample provider and were not determined by assay-based typing. The material from the prospective study consisted of cDNA or gDNA derived from T cells, B-cell-depleted T cells, or PBMCs. A freely available public database, intended as a resource for researchers studying the immune response to SARS-CoV-2, is where the repertoires were released. Subjects who had been exposed to COVID-19, were actively infected with it, or had recovered from it provided the deeply sampled blood TCRbeta repertoires that made up the dataset. The sample metadata nearly always contained a de-identified subject ID, COVID-19 status, age in years and sex. The samples were drawn from two sources: the first 160 participants of the ongoing ImmuneRACE study, and 1,254 subjects contributed by 6 global collaborators.

Study-level results and caveats: The quantity of clinical and demographic metadata differed by source and by participant and was supplied without curation.

The source material was PBMCs or T cells enriched from blood (not recorded which). The rearranged chain carries TRBV4-3 and TRBJ1-1, with the D gene call left open. This TCR derives from a woman aged 18-29 years who had recovered from COVID-19. In nucleotide form, the sequence is TGCGCCAGCAGCCAAGATACGCATGGCCCGAGGAGGAACACTGAAGCTTTCTTT. Its protein product is CASSQDTHGPRRNTEAFF.